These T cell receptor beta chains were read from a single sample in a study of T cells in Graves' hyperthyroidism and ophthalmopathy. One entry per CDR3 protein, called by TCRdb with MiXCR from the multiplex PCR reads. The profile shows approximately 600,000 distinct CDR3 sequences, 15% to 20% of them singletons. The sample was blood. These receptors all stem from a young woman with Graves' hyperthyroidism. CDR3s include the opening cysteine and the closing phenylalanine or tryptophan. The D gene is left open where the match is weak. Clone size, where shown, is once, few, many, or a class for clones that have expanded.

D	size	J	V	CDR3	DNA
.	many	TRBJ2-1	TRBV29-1	CSGGQPYEQFF	TGCAGCGGGGGGCAACCTTATGAGCAGTTCTTC
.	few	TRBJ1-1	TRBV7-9	CASSLAPGTSTEAFF	TGTGCCAGCAGCTTAGCACCGGGGACGAGCACTGAAGCTTTCTTT
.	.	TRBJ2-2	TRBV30	CAWSVTRGQNGELFF	TGTGCCTGGAGTGTAACCCGGGGGCAAAACGGGGAGCTGTTTTTT
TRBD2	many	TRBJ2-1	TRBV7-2	CASSLVGLVNEQFF	TGTGCCAGCAGCTTAGTGGGACTAGTTAACGAGCAGTTCTTC
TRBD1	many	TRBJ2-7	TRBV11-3	CASSSNSWTGEGYEQYF	TGTGCCAGCAGCTCGAACTCCTGGACAGGGGAGGGGTACGAGCAGTACTTC
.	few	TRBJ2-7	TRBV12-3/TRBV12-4	CASVRDGFYEQYF	TGTGCCAGTGTCCGGGACGGATTCTACGAGCAGTACTTC
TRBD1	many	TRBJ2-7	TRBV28	CASSPTGEKYEQYF	TGTGCCAGCAGTCCGACAGGGGAGAAATACGAGCAGTACTTC
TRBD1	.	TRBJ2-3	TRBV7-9	CASSSLAVTGGSTDTQYF	TGTGCCAGCAGCTCCTTAGCTGTGACAGGGGGTAGTACAGATACGCAGTATTTT
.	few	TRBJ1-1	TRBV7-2	CASSAAGGNTEAFF	TGTGCCAGCAGCGCAGCCGGGGGTAACACTGAAGCTTTCTTT
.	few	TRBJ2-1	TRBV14	CASSRASRRYNEQFF	TGTGCCAGCAGCCGGGCTAGCCGGCGGTACAATGAGCAGTTCTTC
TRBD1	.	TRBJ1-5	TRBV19	CASCIRDSFNQPQHF	TGTGCCAGTTGCATACGGGACAGCTTCAATCAGCCCCAGCATTTT
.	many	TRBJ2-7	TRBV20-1	CSASPTPSSYEQYF	TGCAGTGCTTCACCGACTCCTTCCTCCTACGAGCAGTACTTC
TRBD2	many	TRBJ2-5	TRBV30	CAWSAPSGIQETQYF	TGTGCCTGGAGTGCCCCTAGCGGAATCCAAGAGACCCAGTACTTC
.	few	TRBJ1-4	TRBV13	CASRRAGWRNEKLFF	TGTGCCAGCAGGCGGGCGGGGTGGAGGAATGAAAAACTGTTTTTT
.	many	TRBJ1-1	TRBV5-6	CASSLGSGDTEAFF	TGTGCCAGCAGCTTGGGGAGTGGGGATACTGAAGCTTTCTTT
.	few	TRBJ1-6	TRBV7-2	CASSLGGVSISYNSPLHF	TGTGCCAGCAGCTTAGGGGGGGTTTCAATATCCTATAATTCACCCCTCCACTTT
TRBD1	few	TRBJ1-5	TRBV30	CAWNGQGRNQPQHF	TGTGCCTGGAATGGACAGGGGCGAAATCAGCCCCAGCATTTT
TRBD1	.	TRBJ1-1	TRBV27	CASTPRGTGGEGTEAFF	TGTGCCAGCACCCCTCGCGGGACAGGGGGAGAAGGCACTGAAGCTTTCTTT
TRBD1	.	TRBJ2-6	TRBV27	CASSRTGDGANVLTF	TGTGCCAGCAGCCGGACAGGGGACGGGGCCAACGTCCTGACTTTC
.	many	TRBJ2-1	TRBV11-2	CASSVGGGSEQFF	TGTGCCAGCAGCGTGGGAGGGGGAAGTGAGCAGTTCTTC
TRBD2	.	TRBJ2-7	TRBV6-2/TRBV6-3	CASRRLAGGSYEQYF	TGTGCCAGCAGGCGACTAGCGGGAGGGAGCTACGAGCAGTACTTC
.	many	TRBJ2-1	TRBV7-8	CASSLGESRGPESPYNEQFF	TGTGCCAGCAGCTTAGGCGAAAGCCGCGGTCCCGAGTCACCCTACAATGAGCAGTTCTTC
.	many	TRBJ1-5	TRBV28	CASSSTYSNQPQHF	TGTGCCAGCAGTTCCACCTATAGCAATCAGCCCCAGCATTTT
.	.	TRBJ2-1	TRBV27	CASSRLTLMGVMDNEQFF	TGTGCCAGCAGCCGACTTACCCTTATGGGGGTCATGGACAATGAGCAGTTCTTC
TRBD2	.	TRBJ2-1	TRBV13	CASSLGTSGSRGEQFF	TGTGCCAGCAGCTTAGGTACTAGCGGGAGCAGGGGTGAGCAGTTCTTC
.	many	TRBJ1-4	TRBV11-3	CASSLVTGPDEKLFF	TGTGCCAGCAGCTTAGTTACGGGGCCGGATGAAAAACTGTTTTTT
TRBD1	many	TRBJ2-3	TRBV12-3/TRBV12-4	CASSQGQGIDTQYF	TGTGCCAGCAGCCAAGGACAGGGGATAGATACGCAGTATTTT
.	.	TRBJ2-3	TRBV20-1	CSARVPDTQYF	TGCAGTGCTAGAGTCCCAGATACGCAGTATTTT
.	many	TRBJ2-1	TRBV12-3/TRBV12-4	CASLGGSYNEQFF	TGTGCCAGCCTGGGGGGCTCCTACAATGAGCAGTTCTTC
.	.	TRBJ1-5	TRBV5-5	CASSSDVNQPQHF	TGTGCCAGCAGTTCCGATGTTAATCAGCCCCAGCATTTT
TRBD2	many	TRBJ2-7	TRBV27	CASSLGGGYSYEQYF	TGTGCCAGCAGTTTAGGCGGGGGGTACTCCTACGAGCAGTACTTC
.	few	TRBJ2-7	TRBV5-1	CASSPRDPHEQYF	TGCGCCAGCAGCCCCAGGGACCCCCACGAGCAGTACTTC
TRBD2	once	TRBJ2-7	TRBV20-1	CSSTSGLAGVYEQYF	TGCAGTTCAACCTCCGGACTAGCGGGAGTGTACGAGCAGTACTTC
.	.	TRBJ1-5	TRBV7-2	CASTVSRGQPLHF	TGTGCCAGCACCGTAAGCCGCGGGCAGCCCCTGCATTTT
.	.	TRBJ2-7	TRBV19	CASAQAVLYEQYF	TGTGCCAGTGCCCAGGCCGTCCTCTACGAGCAGTACTTC
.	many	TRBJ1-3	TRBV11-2	CASSLKGAGNTIYF	TGTGCCAGCAGCTTAAAGGGGGCTGGAAACACCATATATTTT
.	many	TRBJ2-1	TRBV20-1	CSARRWEENNEQFF	TGCAGTGCTAGGCGGTGGGAGGAGAACAATGAGCAGTTCTTC
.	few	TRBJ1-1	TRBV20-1	CSARGSLGTEAFF	TGCAGTGCTAGGGGCAGCTTGGGCACTGAAGCTTTCTTT
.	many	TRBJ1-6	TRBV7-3	CASSAQGFNSPLHF	TGTGCCAGCAGCGCACAGGGTTTTAATTCACCCCTCCACTTT
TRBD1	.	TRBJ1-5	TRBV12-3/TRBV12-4	CASNGQGLNQPQHF	TGTGCCAGCAACGGACAGGGGTTGAATCAGCCCCAGCATTTT
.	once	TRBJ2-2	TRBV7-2	CASSPTSTGNTGELFF	TGTGCCAGCTCACCGACTTCGACAGGGAACACCGGGGAGCTGTTTTTT
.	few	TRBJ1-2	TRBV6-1	CASSPPQWGRDGYTF	TGTGCCAGCAGTCCCCCTCAATGGGGGAGGGATGGCTACACCTTC
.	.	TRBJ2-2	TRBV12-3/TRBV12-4	CASSLSGARGDAGELFF	TGTGCCAGCAGTTTATCAGGGGCCAGAGGGGACGCCGGGGAGCTGTTTTTT
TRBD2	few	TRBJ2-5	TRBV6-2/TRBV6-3	CASSKLAGADQETQYF	TGTGCCAGCAGCAAACTAGCGGGAGCGGACCAAGAGACCCAGTACTTC
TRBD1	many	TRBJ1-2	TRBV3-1	CASSQDLGGTGIVGYTF	TGTGCCAGCAGCCAAGATCTGGGTGGGACAGGGATAGTCGGCTACACCTTC
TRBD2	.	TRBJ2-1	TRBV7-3	CARNTSGRAAHNEQFF	TGTGCCAGGAACACTAGCGGGAGGGCCGCGCACAATGAGCAGTTCTTC
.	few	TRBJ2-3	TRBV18	CASSPPRSFTDTQYF	TGTGCCAGCTCACCCCCTCGATCATTCACAGATACGCAGTATTTT
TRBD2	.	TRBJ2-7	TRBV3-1	CASSPGLAEGSYEQYF	TGTGCCAGCAGCCCCGGACTAGCGGAGGGGTCCTACGAGCAGTACTTC
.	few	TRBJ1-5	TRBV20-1	CSARGQARRGPQHF	TGCAGTGCTAGAGGACAGGCTCGAAGGGGGCCCCAGCATTTT
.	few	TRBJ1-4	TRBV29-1	CSVDSGYNEKLFF	TGCAGCGTTGATTCAGGGTATAATGAAAAACTGTTTTTT
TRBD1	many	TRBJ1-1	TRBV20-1	CSAGGDRTNTEAFF	TGCAGTGCAGGGGGGGACAGGACGAACACTGAAGCTTTCTTT
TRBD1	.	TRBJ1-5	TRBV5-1	CASSQYWDRWDQPQHF	TGCGCCAGCAGCCAATATTGGGACAGGTGGGATCAGCCCCAGCATTTT
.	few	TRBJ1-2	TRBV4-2	CASSQDLGSYGYTF	TGTGCCAGCAGCCAAGATTTGGGGTCATATGGCTACACCTTC